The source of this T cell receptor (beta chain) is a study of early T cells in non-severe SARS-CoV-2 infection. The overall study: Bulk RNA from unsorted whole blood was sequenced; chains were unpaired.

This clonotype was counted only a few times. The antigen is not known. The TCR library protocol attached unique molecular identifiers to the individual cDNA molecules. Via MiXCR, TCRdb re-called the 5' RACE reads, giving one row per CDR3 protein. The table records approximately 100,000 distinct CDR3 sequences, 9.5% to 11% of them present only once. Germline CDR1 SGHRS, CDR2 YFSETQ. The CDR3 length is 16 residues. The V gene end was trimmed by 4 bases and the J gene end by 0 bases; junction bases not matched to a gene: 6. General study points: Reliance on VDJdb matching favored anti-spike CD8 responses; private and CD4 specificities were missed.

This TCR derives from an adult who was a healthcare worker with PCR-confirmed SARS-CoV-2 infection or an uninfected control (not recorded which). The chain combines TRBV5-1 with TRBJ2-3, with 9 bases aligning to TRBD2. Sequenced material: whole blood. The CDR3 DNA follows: TGCGCCAGCAGCCCGCTAGCGGGATCTAGCACAGATACGCAGTATTTT. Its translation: CASSPLAGSSTDTQYF. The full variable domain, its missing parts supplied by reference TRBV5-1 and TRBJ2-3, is KAGVTQTPRYLIKTRGQQVTLSCSPISGHRSVSWYQQTPGQGLQFLFEYFSETQRNKGNFPGRFSGRQFSNSRSEMNVSTLELGDSALYLCASSPLAGSSTDTQYFGPGTRLTVL.